The clone carrying this T cell receptor (beta chain) was detected only once. The antigen remains undetermined. In the PCR, 60 Vbeta and 13 Jbeta primers were used. Here immunoSEQ multiplex PCR was the method, and the copy in TCRdb shows in-frame clones only, minus some. The sample has about 140,000 clones, around 80% seen once. The CDR3 extends over 16 amino acids. V lost 3 bases and J lost 6, with 18 bases in between. Per the germline V gene, CDR1 is MDHEN and CDR2 is SYDVKM. The sample is drawn from a study of cytomegalovirus exposure and HLA in healthy donors. Notes on the study in general: For TCR beta chains, V- and J-gene trimming was later linked to a missense DCLRE1C variant. TRBV6-2, TRBV6-3 and some other V segments were unresolvable in 87-base-pair reads. A later analysis found common viral pathogens apparently linked to several of the most significant clusters.

Donors consisted of healthy bone marrow donors. The sequence was obtained from a man aged 40-49 years in good health and CMV-seropositive. The sequenced sample was PBMCs. This rearrangement joins TRBV28 to TRBJ2-1; D might be TRBD1 (6 bases). The CDR3 sequence: CASSFLSGKGGNEQFF. The CDR3 bases are TGTGCCAGCAGTTTTCTATCCGGGAAAGGGGGCAATGAGCAGTTCTTC.